What follows is one T cell receptor (beta chain) and its context. This sample is part of a study of blood T cell repertoires in COVID-19. Whole-study context: The study drew acute and convalescent COVID-19 samples from the United States, Italy and Spain.

The cohort comprised adults aged about 18 to 100 years residing in approximately 25 US areas. After removal of 9 bases from V and 8 bases from J, the junction contained 14 bases not matched to a gene. Germline assignment: CDR1 MDHEN and CDR2 SYDVKM. The CDR3 contains 14 residues. This table comes from immunoSEQ multiplex PCR, and its TCRdb copy is limited to in-frame clones, with some not included. The data hold approximately 300,000 clones, with 87% observed a single time. Sequenced material: PBMCs or T cells enriched from blood (not recorded which). This chain joins TRBV28 and TRBJ1-1; 8 bases match TRBD1. The receptor was derived from a woman aged 25 to 39 who had recovered from COVID-19. Here the CDR3 DNA reads TGTGCCAGTGCACCGGGACAGGTCTTAACGGAAGCTTTCTTT. It translates to CASAPGQVLTEAFF. Complete variable domain (other parts from reference TRBV28 and TRBJ1-1): DVKVTQSSRYLVKRTGEKVFLECVQDMDHENMFWYRQDPGLGLRLIYFSYDVKMKEKGDIPEGYSVSREKKERFSLILESASTNQTSMYLCASAPGQVLTEAFFGQGTRLTVV.